The source of this TCR beta chain is a study of blood T cell repertoires in COVID-19. Study as a whole: Acute and convalescent COVID-19 specimens originated in the United States, Italy and Spain. In each case, the material was cDNA or gDNA derived from T cells, B-cell-depleted T cells, or PBMCs.

Looked up from germline, CDR1 is SEHNR and CDR2 is FQNEAQ (reference sequence). V was clipped by 3 bases and J by 2 bases, with 14 bases between them. CDR3 size: 15 residues. How the authors handled the data: Amplification from reference gene primers served as the basis for estimated nucleated cell counts. The assay was immunoSEQ multiplex PCR, and TCRdb's table has in-frame clones only and misses some. V, J and clone size were drawn from that table, and D and trimming were deduced from the DNA. The sample consists of about 100,000 clones, roughly 87% of them appearing once. The sequence was collected from a man younger than 40 in a cohort sampled during active COVID-19. The specimen was peripheral blood. The chain links TRBV7-9 to TRBJ2-7; possibly TRBD2 for D (7 bases). CDR3 loop: CASSFGGPVAYEQYF. The CDR3 bases are TGTGCCAGCAGCTTCGGGGGGCCCGTGGCCTACGAGCAGTACTTC. Complete variable domain (other parts from reference TRBV7-9 and TRBJ2-7): DTGVSQNPRHKITKRGQNVTFRCDPISEHNRLYWYRQTLGQGPEFLTYFQNEAQLEKSRLLSDRFSAERPKGSFSTLEIQRTEQGDSAMYLCASSFGGPVAYEQYFGPGTRLTVT.